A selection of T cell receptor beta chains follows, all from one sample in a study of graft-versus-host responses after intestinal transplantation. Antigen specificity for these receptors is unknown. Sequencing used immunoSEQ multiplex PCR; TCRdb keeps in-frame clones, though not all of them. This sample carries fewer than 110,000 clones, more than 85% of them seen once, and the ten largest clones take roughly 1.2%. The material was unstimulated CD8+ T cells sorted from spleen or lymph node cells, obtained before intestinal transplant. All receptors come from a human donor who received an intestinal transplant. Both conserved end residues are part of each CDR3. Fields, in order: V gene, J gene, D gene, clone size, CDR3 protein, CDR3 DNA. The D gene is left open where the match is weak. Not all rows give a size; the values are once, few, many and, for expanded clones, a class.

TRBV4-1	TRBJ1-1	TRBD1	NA	CASSQYTGENTEAFF	TGCGCCAGCAGCCAATATACAGGGGAGAACACTGAAGCTTTCTTT
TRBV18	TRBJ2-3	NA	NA	CASSPGPYTDTQYF	TGTGCCAGCTCCCCCGGGCCTTACACAGATACGCAGTATTTT
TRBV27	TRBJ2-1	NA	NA	CASSKVPTTVQNNEQFF	TGTGCCAGCAGTAAAGTGCCCACGACAGTGCAAAACAATGAGCAGTTCTTC
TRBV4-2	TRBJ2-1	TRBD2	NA	CASSPKGGIAGGRSNEQFF	TGTGCCAGCAGCCCAAAGGGGGGTATAGCGGGGGGGCGATCGAATGAGCAGTTCTTC
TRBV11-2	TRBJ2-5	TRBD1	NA	CASSATTGSETQYF	TGTGCCAGCAGCGCCACGACAGGGTCAGAGACCCAGTACTTC
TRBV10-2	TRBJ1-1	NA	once	CASSESHEAFF	TGCGCCAGCAGTGAGTCGCATGAAGCTTTCTTT
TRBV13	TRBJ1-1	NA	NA	CASSFQGLGTEAFF	TGTGCCAGCAGCTTCCAGGGGTTAGGCACTGAAGCTTTCTTT
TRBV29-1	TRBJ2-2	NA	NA	CSVRESGELFF	TGCAGCGTGAGGGAATCCGGGGAGCTGTTTTTT
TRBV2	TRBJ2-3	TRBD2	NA	CASNGQRGGTDTQYF	TGTGCCAGCAATGGACAGCGGGGGGGCACAGATACGCAGTATTTT
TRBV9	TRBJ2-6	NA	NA	CASSVSGGSGANVLTF	TGTGCCAGCAGCGTATCTGGGGGTTCTGGGGCCAACGTCCTGACTTTC
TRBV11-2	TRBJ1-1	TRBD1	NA	CASSSPSGQGDAEAFF	TGTGCCAGCAGCTCCCCCTCTGGACAGGGGGACGCCGAAGCTTTCTTT
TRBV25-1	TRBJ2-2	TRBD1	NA	CASSEYRGPAGELFF	TGTGCCAGCAGTGAATATAGGGGGCCGGCCGGGGAGCTGTTTTTT
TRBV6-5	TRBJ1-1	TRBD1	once	CASSSREGTGGTEAFF	TGTGCCAGCAGTTCCCGGGAGGGGACAGGGGGAACTGAAGCTTTCTTT
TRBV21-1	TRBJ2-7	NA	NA	CASSKEATGYPYEQYF	TGTGCCAGCAGCAAAGAGGCAACAGGGTACCCCTACGAGCAGTACTTC
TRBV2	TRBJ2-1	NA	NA	CASSESNEQFF	TGTGCCAGCAGTGAGAGCAATGAGCAGTTCTTC
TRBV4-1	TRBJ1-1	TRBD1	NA	CASSPLQGRNTEAFF	TGCGCCAGCAGCCCCTTACAGGGGAGGAACACTGAAGCTTTCTTT
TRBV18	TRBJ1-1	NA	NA	CASSPPFDTEAFF	TGTGCCAGCTCACCGCCGTTCGACACTGAAGCTTTCTTT
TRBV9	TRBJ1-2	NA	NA	CASSALGYGYTF	TGTGCCAGCAGCGCTTTGGGCTATGGCTACACCTTC
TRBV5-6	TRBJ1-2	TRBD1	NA	CASSFLGPQGSVGYTF	TGTGCCAGCAGCTTTTTGGGCCCACAGGGGTCGGTCGGCTACACCTTC
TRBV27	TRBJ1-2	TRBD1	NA	CASTSLTGLRYGYTF	TGTGCCAGCACCTCACTGACAGGGTTACGCTATGGCTACACCTTC
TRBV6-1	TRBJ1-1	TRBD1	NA	CASSRKDREAEAFF	TGTGCCAGCAGTCGCAAGGACAGGGAGGCTGAAGCTTTCTTT
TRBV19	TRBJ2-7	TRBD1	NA	CASSTTGDYPYEQYF	TGTGCCAGTAGTACCACAGGGGATTATCCCTACGAGCAGTACTTC
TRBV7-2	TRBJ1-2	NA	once	CASPQVWKGSVEGYTF	TGTGCCAGCCCCCAGGTGTGGAAGGGCAGCGTTGAAGGCTACACCTTC
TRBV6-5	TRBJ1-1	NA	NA	CASSPLNTEAFF	TGTGCCAGCAGTCCACTGAACACTGAAGCTTTCTTT
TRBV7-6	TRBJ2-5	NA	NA	CASSLEGEGEETQYF	TGTGCCAGCAGCTTAGAGGGTGAGGGGGAAGAGACCCAGTACTTC
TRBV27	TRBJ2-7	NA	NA	CASSFSPTYEQYF	TGTGCCAGCAGTTTTTCACCAACCTACGAGCAGTACTTC
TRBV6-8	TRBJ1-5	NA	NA	CASPRTGVRDQPQHF	TGTGCCAGTCCGAGAACGGGGGTCCGAGATCAGCCCCAGCATTTT
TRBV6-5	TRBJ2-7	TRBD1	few	CASSSTGGREQYF	TGTGCCAGCAGTTCTACAGGGGGCCGGGAGCAGTACTTC
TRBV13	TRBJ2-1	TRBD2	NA	CASSLLGGVDEQFF	TGCGCCAGCTCTCTCCTCGGGGGGGTCGATGAGCAGTTCTTC
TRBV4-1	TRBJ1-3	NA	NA	CASSHGRGSGNTIYF	TGCGCCAGCAGCCATGGCCGCGGCTCTGGAAACACCATATATTTT
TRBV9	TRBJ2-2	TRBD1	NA	CASSVYRQGGTGELFF	TGTGCCAGCAGCGTATATAGACAGGGTGGCACCGGGGAGCTGTTTTTT
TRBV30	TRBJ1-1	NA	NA	CAWIPRYLRDNTEAFF	TGTGCCTGGATCCCCCGTTATCTCCGGGACAACACTGAAGCTTTCTTT
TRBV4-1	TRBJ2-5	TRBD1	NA	CASSQRTGGETQYF	TGCGCCAGCAGCCAAAGGACAGGGGGCGAGACCCAGTACTTC
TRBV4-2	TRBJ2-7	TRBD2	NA	CASSQPPGTSGGAGTTEQYF	TGTGCCAGCAGCCAGCCCCCCGGGACTAGCGGGGGGGCGGGTACCACCGAGCAGTACTTC
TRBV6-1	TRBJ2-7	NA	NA	CASSSLRTYEQYF	TGTGCCAGCAGCTCATTGAGGACCTACGAGCAGTACTTC
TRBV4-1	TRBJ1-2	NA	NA	CASSPTSGFFYGYTF	TGCGCCAGCAGCCCGACCTCAGGGTTTTTCTATGGCTACACCTTC
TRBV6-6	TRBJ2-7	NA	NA	CASSLSSVSSYEQYF	TGTGCCAGCAGCCTTTCTTCAGTGAGCTCCTACGAGCAGTACTTC
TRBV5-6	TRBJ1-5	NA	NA	CASSLGGTGTLEWAQHF	TGTGCCAGCAGCTTGGGGGGTACAGGGACCCTCGAATGGGCCCAGCATTTT
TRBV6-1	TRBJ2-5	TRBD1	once	CASRGTAQETQYF	TGTGCCAGCAGGGGGACAGCCCAAGAGACCCAGTACTTC
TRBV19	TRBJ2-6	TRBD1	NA	CASRTDRGDSGANVLTF	TGTGCCAGCCGGACTGACAGGGGAGACTCTGGGGCCAACGTCCTGACTTTC
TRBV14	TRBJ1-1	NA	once	CASSQERQIYTEAFF	TGTGCCAGCAGCCAAGAGCGACAGATTTACACTGAAGCTTTCTTT
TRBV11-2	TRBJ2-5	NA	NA	CASSQWRGPQETQYF	TGTGCCAGCAGCCAATGGAGGGGCCCCCAAGAGACCCAGTACTTC
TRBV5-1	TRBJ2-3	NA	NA	CASSWQDGTSTDTQYF	TGCGCCAGCAGCTGGCAGGACGGGACTAGCACAGATACGCAGTATTTT
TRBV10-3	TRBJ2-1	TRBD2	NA	CAISESLAGNSYNEQFF	TGTGCCATCAGTGAGTCGTTAGCGGGGAACTCCTACAATGAGCAGTTCTTC
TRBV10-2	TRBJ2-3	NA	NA	CASSESPTDTQYF	TGCGCCAGCAGTGAGTCGCCGACAGATACGCAGTATTTT
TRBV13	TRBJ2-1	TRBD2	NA	CASSQGLAGGPGRVGKQFF	TGTGCCAGCAGCCAGGGACTAGCGGGGGGGCCCGGCAGGGTGGGAAAGCAGTTCTTC
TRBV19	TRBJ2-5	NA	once	CASSTDEGGGGTHGGETQYF	TGTGCCAGTAGTACGGATGAGGGGGGCGGCGGGACTCATGGGGGAGAGACCCAGTACTTC
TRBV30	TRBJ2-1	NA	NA	CAWSPLMGGPENEQFF	TGTGCCTGGAGCCCCCTAATGGGGGGGCCGGAGAATGAGCAGTTCTTC
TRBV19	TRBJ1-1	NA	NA	CASCTGAGTEAFF	TGTGCCAGCTGTACGGGGGCGGGCACTGAAGCTTTCTTT
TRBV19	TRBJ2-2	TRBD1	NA	CASAETGSIGELFF	TGTGCCAGTGCCGAGACAGGGTCAATCGGGGAGCTGTTTTTT
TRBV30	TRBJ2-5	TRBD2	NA	CAWGTGTSGAETQYF	TGTGCCTGGGGTACCGGGACTAGCGGGGCCGAGACCCAGTACTTC
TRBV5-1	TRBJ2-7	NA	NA	CASSLASGGSYEQYF	TGCGCCAGCAGCTTGGCCTCCGGGGGATCCTACGAGCAGTACTTC
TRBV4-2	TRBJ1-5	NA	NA	CASSQMTGANQPQHF	TGTGCCAGCAGCCAAATGACAGGCGCGAATCAGCCCCAGCATTTT
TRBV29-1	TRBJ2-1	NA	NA	CSALGPTGFVNEQFF	TGCAGCGCTTTGGGGCCCACAGGGTTTGTCAATGAGCAGTTCTTC
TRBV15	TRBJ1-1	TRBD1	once	CATSSYRGSDTEAFF	TGTGCCACCAGTAGCTACAGGGGAAGCGACACTGAAGCTTTCTTT